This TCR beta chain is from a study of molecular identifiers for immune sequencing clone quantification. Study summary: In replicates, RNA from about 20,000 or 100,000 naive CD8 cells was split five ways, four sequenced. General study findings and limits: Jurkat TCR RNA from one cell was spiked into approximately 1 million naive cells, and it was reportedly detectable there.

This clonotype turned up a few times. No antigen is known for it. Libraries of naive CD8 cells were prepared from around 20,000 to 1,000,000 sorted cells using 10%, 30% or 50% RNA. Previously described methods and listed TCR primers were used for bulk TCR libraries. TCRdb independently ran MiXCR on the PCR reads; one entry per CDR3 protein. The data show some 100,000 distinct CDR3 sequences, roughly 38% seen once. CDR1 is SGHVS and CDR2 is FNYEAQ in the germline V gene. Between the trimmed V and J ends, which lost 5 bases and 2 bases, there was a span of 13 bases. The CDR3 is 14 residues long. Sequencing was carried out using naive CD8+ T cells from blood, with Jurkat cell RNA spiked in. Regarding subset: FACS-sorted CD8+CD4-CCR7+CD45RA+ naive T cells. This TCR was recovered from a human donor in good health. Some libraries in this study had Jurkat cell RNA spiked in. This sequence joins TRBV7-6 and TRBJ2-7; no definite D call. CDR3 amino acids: CASSREVGAYEQYF. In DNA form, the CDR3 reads TGTGCCAGCAGCCGTGAGGTTGGGGCCTACGAGCAGTACTTC.